This TCR beta chain was identified during a study of cytomegalovirus exposure and HLA in healthy donors. General study findings and limits: A missense DCLRE1C variant was associated with V- and J-gene trimming of TCR beta chains in a later analysis, and an independent cohort replicated the association.

The junction had 3 bases not matched to a gene; V was cut back by 6 bases and J by 0 bases. The CDR3 has 15 amino acids. CDR1 and CDR2 (germline): LNHDA, SQIVND (reference sequence). The PCR employed 60 Vbeta primers together with 13 Jbeta primers. This table comes from immunoSEQ multiplex PCR, and its TCRdb copy is limited to in-frame clones, with some not included. Of 130,000 or so clones listed, about four fifths are singletons. This clone was detected only a few times. Antigen unknown. The sample taken for sequencing was PBMCs. V and J are TRBV19 and TRBJ2-2, with 8 bases identical to TRBD1. The sequence was collected from a woman aged 40-49 years in good health and CMV-seronegative. The CDR3 here is CASRAGGANTGELFF. DNA for the CDR3: TGTGCCAGTAGAGCAGGGGGCGCGAACACCGGGGAGCTGTTTTTT.